This TCR beta chain was profiled in a study of T cell responses to AZD1222 COVID-19 vaccine. About the study: Recipients boosted at about 4 weeks or about 12 weeks are pooled. Study-wide results and caveats: The peak T cell response came first, and repertoires were sampled only after it. Mapped onto spike, vaccine-associated CD4 TCRs spanned it and were dominant at 160-218 and 743-854.

Details on this clone: The antigen is undetermined.

The data were produced by immunoSEQ multiplex PCR, yet TCRdb's version contains in-frame clones alone and is incomplete. Of 70,000 to 90,000 clones in the sample, under 95% were seen once. This CDR3 has 14 residues. CDR1 MDHEN and CDR2 SYDVKM come from the germline V gene. V was pared by 6 bases and J by 7 bases, with 11 bases of the junction left unmatched. The sequencing used peripheral blood, collected on day 0 of AZD1222 vaccination. The chain uses TRBV28 and TRBJ1-2, with 7 bases aligning to TRBD1. The sequence derives from an adult in good health. This CDR3 is CASSPGQAALGYTF. CDR3 nucleotide sequence: TGTGCCAGCAGCCCCGGACAGGCCGCCCTTGGCTACACCTTC.